This T cell receptor beta chain was observed in a study of T cell responses to AZD1222 COVID-19 vaccine (dated by TCRdb to the early 2020s). For the wider study: AZD1222 recipients with second doses at about 4 weeks or about 12 weeks were pooled, because spike-specific TCR depth and breadth did not differ between schedules. TCR sequencing covered over 230 trial participants: 200 to 220 given two doses of AZD1222 and 26 given two doses of MenACWY control vaccine. Trial participants were enrolled into age subgroups of 18-55, 56-69 and 70-plus years, which contained 148, 28 and 57 TCR-sequenced participants, respectively.

Worth noting for this clone: Which antigen it targets is not known. Base qualities are not recorded, but no much larger clone differs from it by a single base.

The research as a whole found: In the small 56-69-year group, the increase in depth fell short of significance, most likely because of low power. After two AZD1222 doses, both the breadth and the depth of spike-specific TCRs were significantly higher than at day 0 and than in MenACWY recipients. Participants were mostly white British, with more females than males. The authors suggested clonal diversity may have been underestimated. Nearly half of unique spike-specific TCRs reportedly recognized epitopes outside regions mutated in the B.1.351 and B.1.1.7 variants. Conclusions about previously exposed vaccinees are limited, since just six AZD1222 recipients were seropositive for SARS-CoV-2 at baseline. The vaccine-associated CD4 TCRs covered the entire spike protein, and the dominant responses fell in regions 160-218 and 743-854. Because no day 14 peak-response samples were available, repertoires were characterized only after the peak T cell response.

The time point label of this sample denotes: baseline before first vaccination. The vaccinee samples were drawn from two UK trials, COV001 and COV002, one of which was a single-blind randomized controlled phase 2/3 trial testing AZD1222 (ChAdOx1 nCoV-19) in healthy adults. Trial participant PBMC samples were collected at day 0 and day 28 after the second dose for TCRbeta chain sequencing. The junction shows trimming of 3 bases on V and 5 bases on J, and the gene matches do not reach 6 bases of it. Its CDR3 holds 15 amino acids, cysteine through phenylalanine. The CDR3 DNA has 45 bases and is translated from base 1. CDR1 LNHNV and CDR2 YYDKDF are derived from the germline V gene (reference sequence). The CDR3 regions of human TCRbeta chains were analyzed by immunosequencing. Processing in the source paper ran as follows. Repertoire TCRs were checked for matches against a reference library of SARS-CoV-2-specific TCRs that had been generated using the MIRA antigen-specificity platform. Breadth was defined as the fraction of unique TCRs that were SARS-CoV-2-associated, and depth was defined as the fraction of total T cells that were SARS-CoV-2-associated. Using the MIRA data, every spike-specific TCR was mapped to the spike region that the TCR reacted to and assigned to either a CD4 or a CD8 class. Log10-transformed breadth and depth values were compared by one-way ANOVA with Sidak's multiple comparisons tests. TCRdb retrieved this table from immuneACCESS and kept in-frame rearrangements only. Not all clones are present; in checked studies, unresolved V genes account for under half, and no reason is known for the remainder. The D gene and trimming were derived from the DNA, and the V and J assignments and clone size from that table. The sample data list 65,000 to 85,000 clones, and roughly 88% of these were observed just once. The ten largest clones capture about a tenth of the sample.

This TCR derives from an adult in good health. The rearrangement combines TRBV15 with TRBJ2-1; TRBD1 fits 8 bases in the junction. This specimen consisted of peripheral blood, obtained on day 0 of AZD1222 vaccination. CDR3 protein: CATSSWTGRNNEQFF. DNA sequence: TGTGCCACCAGCAGTTGGACAGGGAGAAACAATGAGCAGTTCTTC. The reference TRBV15 and TRBJ2-1 proteins fill in what lies around the CDR3, so the full variable domain reads DAMVIQNPRYQVTQFGKPVTLSCSQTLNHNVMYWYQQKSSQAPKLLFHYYDKDFNNEADTPDNFQSRRPNTSFCFLDIRSPGLGDTAMYLCATSSWTGRNNEQFFGPGTRLTVL.